The 2 T cell receptor beta chains presented below share a single source sample, sequenced in a study of blood T cell repertoires in COVID-19. Assay used: immunoSEQ multiplex PCR; TCRdb lists only in-frame clones, some missing. The table records 250,000 to 300,000 clones, roughly 90% of them present only once. The sequencing input was PBMCs or T cells enriched from blood (not recorded which). Receptor source: a woman in her thirties or forties with acute COVID-19.

This chain links TRBV27 with TRBJ1-1; 8 bases are a match to TRBD1. Trimming cost V 2 bases and J 5 bases; bases outside gene matches: 4. CDR1 is MNHEY, CDR2 SMNVEV, per germline (reference sequence). This CDR3 contains 14 residues. Here the CDR3 reads CASSLNRGSTEAFF. The CDR3 nucleotides are TGTGCCAGCAGTTTAAACAGGGGGTCAACTGAAGCTTTCTTT.

This clone was detected once. The genes are TRBV16 and TRBJ1-1; D perhaps matches TRBD1 (6 bases). The length of the CDR3 is 15 residues. The germline CDR1 and CDR2 sequences are KGHSY and FQNENV. Trimming shortened V by 1 base and J by 3 bases, and 12 bases separated the two germline ends. This chain's CDR3 is CASSQYIGTYTEAFF. As DNA, the CDR3 is TGTGCCAGCAGCCAATATATAGGGACATACACTGAAGCTTTCTTT.